These T cell receptor beta chains were read from a single sample in a study of OX40 agonist ivuxolimab in advanced cancers. Repertoires were generated with immunoSEQ multiplex PCR, while TCRdb's copy carries only in-frame clones and drops some. The sample yields approximately 61,000 clones, about four fifths seen once. Sequencing used CD4+ or CD8+ T cells sorted from blood, obtained in a trial of the OX40 agonist ivuxolimab. The receptors were sampled from an adult with an advanced solid tumor such as melanoma, head and neck, liver or kidney cancer. CDR3s leave out the opening cysteine and the closing phenylalanine or tryptophan. The D gene is left open where the match is weak.

V gene,D gene,J gene,CDR3 protein
TRBV14,TRBD2,TRBJ2-5,ASSHRGGIQETQY
TRBV5-1,.,TRBJ2-7,ASSPPGQIHEQY
TRBV9,TRBD1,TRBJ1-4,ASSDPGTGKEKLF
TRBV7-2,TRBD1,TRBJ1-1,ASSYLGGLNTEAF
TRBV6-5,.,TRBJ1-2,ASSSVGGGLGGYT
TRBV27,.,TRBJ1-5,ASSPRPNQPQH
TRBV2,TRBD1,TRBJ2-7,ASSEGQGAIYEQY
TRBV6-6,.,TRBJ1-1,ASTTRQGIAEAF
TRBV30,.,TRBJ2-7,AWNRTPRSYEQY
TRBV19,TRBD1,TRBJ1-5,ASSSQGARVDQPQH
TRBV20-1,.,TRBJ1-2,SARPGGYT
TRBV7-2,.,TRBJ1-2,ASSLGVGSLNYGYT
TRBV4-3,.,TRBJ1-2,ASSQGRPPTNYGYT
TRBV7-7,.,TRBJ2-1,ASSPRGQNPPNEQF
TRBV11-3,.,TRBJ2-2,ASSPGAGELF
TRBV4-2,TRBD2,TRBJ2-1,ASSQQGGQGYGNEQF
TRBV7-2,.,TRBJ2-2,ASSEDPTRTGELF
TRBV4-2,.,TRBJ2-7,ASSQDPIYEQY
TRBV30,.,TRBJ2-2,AVRGGRYGELF
TRBV5-6,.,TRBJ1-1,ASSFRAGNTEAF
TRBV2,.,TRBJ2-7,ASKAGSYEQY
TRBV5-5,.,TRBJ2-3,ASRPIQGFTDTQY
TRBV6-5,.,TRBJ1-2,ASSDPGRQGYT
TRBV7-2,.,TRBJ2-1,ASGGMGAYNEQF
TRBV19,TRBD1,TRBJ1-5,ASSIRTGPRPSNQPQH
TRBV18,.,TRBJ1-3,ASSPLRSGRNTIY
TRBV2,.,TRBJ1-2,ASRASGSNYGYT
TRBV6-1,TRBD2,TRBJ2-5,ASRASGGQETQY
TRBV19,.,TRBJ1-1,ASSPTYTEAF
TRBV5-1,.,TRBJ2-7,ASSSATEKY
TRBV4-2,.,TRBJ1-1,ASSQDKDGFNTEAF
TRBV4-1,.,TRBJ2-1,ASSQGQAKSYNEQF
TRBV7-8,TRBD2,TRBJ2-7,ASSAGGADYEQY
TRBV5-1,TRBD1,TRBJ1-4,ASSVQGREKLF
TRBV2,.,TRBJ2-5,ASSEALWETQY
TRBV14,TRBD1,TRBJ2-7,ASSLGTGHTGEQY
TRBV27,TRBD1,TRBJ2-6,ASSRGTGGTGANVLT
TRBV15,TRBD1,TRBJ1-1,ATSSPGQGLQRAF
TRBV28,TRBD1,TRBJ1-2,ASSFGQGGYGYT
TRBV5-1,TRBD1,TRBJ1-1,ASSSLGQGDTEAF
TRBV28,.,TRBJ2-6,ASSLLGRDSGANVLT
TRBV4-2,TRBD2,TRBJ2-7,ASSQDPGTSYEQY
TRBV2,.,TRBJ2-5,ASSNREGGETQY
TRBV7-2,.,TRBJ1-2,ASTPGPGLGYT
TRBV4-1,.,TRBJ2-3,ASSQDGSISTDTQY
TRBV5-1,.,TRBJ2-7,ASSLDGRDYEQY
TRBV30,.,TRBJ1-4,AWSGGGLWKLF
TRBV4-2,.,TRBJ2-5,ASSQGARTQQETQY
TRBV5-1,.,TRBJ2-6,ASRVRGTGANVLT
TRBV6-1,.,TRBJ1-3,ASSEAIPGNTIY
TRBV6-5,.,TRBJ2-3,ASRRFRGDTQY
TRBV7-2,.,TRBJ2-1,ASSLNAGGGRYNEQF
TRBV7-7,TRBD1,TRBJ2-3,ASSLRTGVPDTQY
TRBV19,.,TRBJ1-2,ASSIGGRTYGYT
TRBV9,TRBD2,TRBJ2-7,ASSVAGGPYEQY
TRBV5-6,TRBD1,TRBJ2-3,ASSFFRGPDTQY
TRBV5-1,TRBD1,TRBJ1-1,ASSLQGQLNTEAF